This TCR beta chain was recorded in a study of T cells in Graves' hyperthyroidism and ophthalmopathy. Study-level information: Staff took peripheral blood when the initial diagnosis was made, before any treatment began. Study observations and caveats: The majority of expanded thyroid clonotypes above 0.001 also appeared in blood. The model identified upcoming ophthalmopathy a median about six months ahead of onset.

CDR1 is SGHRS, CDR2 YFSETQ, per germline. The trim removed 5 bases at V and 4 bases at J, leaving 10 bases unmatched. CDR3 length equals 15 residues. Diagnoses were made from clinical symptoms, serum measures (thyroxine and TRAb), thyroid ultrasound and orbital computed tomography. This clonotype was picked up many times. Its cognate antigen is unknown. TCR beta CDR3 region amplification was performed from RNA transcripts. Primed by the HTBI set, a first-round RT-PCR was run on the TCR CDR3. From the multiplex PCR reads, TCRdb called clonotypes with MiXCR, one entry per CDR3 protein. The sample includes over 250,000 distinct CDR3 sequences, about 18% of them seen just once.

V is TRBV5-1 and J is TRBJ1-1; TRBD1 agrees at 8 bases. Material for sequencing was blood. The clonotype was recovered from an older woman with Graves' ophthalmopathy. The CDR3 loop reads CASRSQGEEGTEAFF. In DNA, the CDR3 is TGCGCCAGCAGATCACAGGGGGAAGAGGGCACTGAAGCTTTCTTT.